These 28 T cell receptor beta chains were sequenced from one sample in a study of shared clonotypes between healthy human individuals. TCRdb keeps only in-frame clones here, not all; method: immunoSEQ multiplex PCR. The table has fewer than 200,000 clones, about 66% seen once. The material sequenced was memory CD4+ T cells sorted from blood. Subset reported: CD45RA-negative fraction. All receptors derive from a man aged 25-45 years in good health.

The chain combines TRBV9 with TRBJ2-1; tentative D call: TRBD2 (7 bases). The CDR3 is 16 amino acids. Looked up from germline, CDR1 is SGDLS and CDR2 is YYNGEE. Deletions cut 0 bases from V and 5 bases from J, with 15 bases between. The CDR3 DNA reads TGTGCCAGCAGCGTAGGGGGGGGCCAGCGAGACAATGAGCAGTTCTTC. It is translated as CASSVGGGQRDNEQFF.

The V call is TRBV5-4, the J call TRBJ2-1; 9 bases are a match to TRBD1. The CDR3 runs to 15 residues. The ends lost 4 bases at V and 8 bases at J; junction bases unmatched: 10. CDR1 is SGHNT, CDR2 YYREEE, per germline (reference sequence). The CDR3 reads CASSLSRDRDHEQFF. In DNA form, the CDR3 reads TGTGCCAGCAGCCTGTCCCGGGACAGGGACCATGAGCAGTTCTTC.

This clone was picked up a small number of times. The chain recombines TRBV5-4 with TRBJ1-1; TRBD1 matches 7 bases. The ends lost 3 bases at V and 5 bases at J; junction bases unmatched: 7. Per the germline V gene, CDR1 is SGHNT and CDR2 is YYREEE (reference sequence). CDR3 length equals 14 residues. The DNA of the CDR3 is TGTGCCAGCAGCTCCAAAACAGGGGAGACTGAAGCTTTCTTT. It specifies CASSSKTGETEAFF.

V gene TRBV30 combines with J gene TRBJ2-5; TRBD2 might be the D (5 bases). The ends were cut back, 2 bases at V and 7 bases at J, with 17 bases in the middle. In germline, CDR1 is GTSNPN, CDR2 SVGIG (reference sequence). The CDR3 contains 14 residues. The CDR3 DNA is TGTGCCTGGAGTCCCAGGACTGGCTGGGGGACCCAGTACTTC. Encoded protein: CAWSPRTGWGTQYF.

This chain joins TRBV27 and TRBJ2-7, with 10 bases aligning to TRBD2. The CDR3 runs to 15 residues. J lost 3 bases, V lost 6 bases, and 8 bases had no gene match. From germline, CDR1 is MNHEY and CDR2 SMNVEV (reference sequence). CDR3 in DNA: TGTGCCAGCAGCGACGGACTAGCGGAGATCTACGAGCAGTACTTC. Amino acid sequence: CASSDGLAEIYEQYF.

This clone was observed a handful of times. The chain combines TRBV7-6 with TRBJ2-1, with 7 bases fitting TRBD2. This CDR3 spans 19 amino acids. The germline V gene encodes CDR1 SGHVS and CDR2 FNYEAQ. J lost 3 bases, V lost 5 bases, and 19 bases had no gene match. CDR3 sequence: CASSPSSHQAGPFYNEQFF. The DNA of the CDR3 is TGTGCCAGCAGCCCGAGCTCCCACCAAGCGGGACCCTTCTACAATGAGCAGTTCTTC. Using reference TRBV7-6 and TRBJ2-1 for the parts outside the CDR3, the full variable domain is GAGVSQSPRYKVTKRGQDVALRCDPISGHVSLYWYRQALGQGPEFLTYFNYEAQQDKSGLPNDRFSAERPEGSISTLTIQRTEQRDSAMYRCASSPSSHQAGPFYNEQFFGPGTRLTVL.

This clone was observed many times. The V call is TRBV6-4, the J call TRBJ2-5, with D possibly TRBD2 on 6 matching bases. Germline CDR1 MRHNA, CDR2 SNTAGT. CDR3 length: 17 residues. V lost 7 bases to trimming and J lost 2 bases, with 23 bases between them. The CDR3 DNA reads TGTGCCAGCACCGATCTGGGAGGTGGGGGATTTCAAGAGACCCAGTACTTC. Translating gives CASTDLGGGGFQETQYF.

This clone has more than one count but fewer than ten. The gene calls are TRBV30 and TRBJ2-2; D is undetermined. V was clipped by 4 bases and J by 6 bases, with 9 bases between them. Germline-derived CDR1 and CDR2 are GTSNPN and SVGIG (reference sequence). This CDR3 has 12 residues. DNA of the CDR3: TGTGCCTGGATTAGACGGGCCGGGGAGCTGTTTTTT. Its translation is CAWIRRAGELFF.

The rearrangement uses TRBV5-1 and TRBJ2-3; tentatively, D is TRBD2 (5 bases). With 4 bases removed from V and 7 bases from J, the gap between germline ends came to 13 bases. This CDR3 contains 13 residues. Per germline, CDR1 SGHRS and CDR2 YFSETQ. CDR3 in amino acids: CASSPEGLYTQYF. The CDR3 coding sequence is TGCGCCAGCAGCCCCGAGGGCTTGTATACGCAGTATTTT.

The chain recombines TRBV6-4 with TRBJ1-5, with TRBD1 as a possible D gene (5 bases). Germline V gene data show CDR1 as MRHNA and CDR2 as SNTAGT. The V gene lost 3 bases and the J gene lost 4 bases, with 13 bases spanning the gap. The CDR3 covers 15 residues. CDR3 amino acids: CASSETGTANQPQHF. CDR3 DNA sequence: TGTGCCAGCAGTGAAACCGGGACTGCGAATCAGCCCCAGCATTTT.

The V gene is TRBV27, the J gene TRBJ1-4, with D maybe TRBD1 (5 bases). Trimming stripped 5 bases from V and 2 bases from J, with 21 bases between. The CDR3 has 18 amino acids. Germline CDR1 is MNHEY and CDR2 is SMNVEV (reference sequence). CDR3 DNA sequence: TGTGCCAGCAGTCTCGACGGGAGGGACCCCGGGACTAATGAAAAACTGTTTTTT. Translated, it gives CASSLDGRDPGTNEKLFF.

The V call is TRBV27, the J call TRBJ2-3; D gene uncertain. CDR3 size: 15 residues. CDR1 is MNHEY and CDR2 is SMNVEV in the germline V gene (reference sequence). Trimming took off 0 bases at V and 1 base at J, with 8 bases between the two ends. This CDR3 is CASSLSGFRTDTQYF. The CDR3 DNA reads as TGTGCCAGCAGTTTATCGGGTTTTCGCACAGATACGCAGTATTTT.

The J gene is TRBJ2-5, the V gene TRBV5-4; D possibly corresponds to TRBD1 (6 bases). V was trimmed by 4 bases and J by 2 bases, leaving 12 bases between them. The CDR3 contains 14 residues. CDR1 is SGHNT and CDR2 is YYREEE in the germline V gene (reference sequence). This CDR3 reads CASSAGQMQETQYF. In DNA form, the CDR3 reads TGTGCCAGCAGCGCCGGACAGATGCAAGAGACCCAGTACTTC.

In its sample, this clone was seen once. V is TRBV4-2 and J is TRBJ1-2; no reliable D call. Germline CDR1 is LGHNA and CDR2 is YNFKEQ. The V and J ends lost 0 bases and 2 bases respectively, with 7 bases between them. The CDR3 loop spans 14 amino acids. CDR3 DNA sequence: TGTGCCAGCAGCCAAGATGCGCGCAACTATGGCTACACCTTC. Translation gives CASSQDARNYGYTF.

The rearrangement uses TRBV5-5 and TRBJ2-3; perhaps D is TRBD1 or TRBD2 (5 bases each). The CDR3 runs to 16 residues. Germline loops: CDR1 SGHKS, CDR2 YYEKEE (reference sequence). With 4 bases removed from V and 3 bases from J, the gap between germline ends came to 18 bases. Written as DNA, the CDR3 is TGTGCCAGCAGCCATGGGGGTAGGCGCCAGACAGATACGCAGTATTTT. It translates to CASSHGGRRQTDTQYF.

The chain recombines TRBV11-3 with TRBJ2-1; D may be TRBD1 (6 bases). The germline CDR1 and CDR2 sequences are SGHNT and YENEEA. The CDR3 covers 13 residues. The V end lost 5 bases, the J end lost 10 bases, and 15 bases lay between the germline ends. CDR3 protein: CASSQKQGGEQFF. For the CDR3, the DNA is TGTGCCAGCAGCCAAAAACAGGGTGGCGAGCAGTTCTTC.

The J gene is TRBJ2-5, the V gene TRBV2; 9 bases line up with TRBD2. V shed 6 bases, J shed 2 bases, and the junction held 7 bases outside the gene matches. Germline V gene lookup returns CDR1 SNHLY and CDR2 FYNNEI. This CDR3 comprises 15 residues. The CDR3 nucleotides are TGTGCCAGCAGCCTAAGGACTAGCGTACAAGAGACCCAGTACTTC. The encoded protein is CASSLRTSVQETQYF. Combining the CDR3 with reference TRBV2 and TRBJ2-5 gives the whole variable domain EPEVTQTPSHQVTQMGQEVILRCVPISNHLYFYWYRQILGQKVEFLVSFYNNEISEKSEIFDDQFSVERPDGSNFTLKIRSTKLEDSAMYFCASSLRTSVQETQYFGPGTRLLVL.

The J gene is TRBJ2-7, the V gene TRBV6-5; the D is unclear. The CDR3 is 12 residues long. Trimming took off 6 bases at V and 2 bases at J, with 8 bases between the two ends. The germline V gene encodes CDR1 MNHEY and CDR2 SVGAGI. CDR3 sequence: CASSHGAYEQYF. DNA for the CDR3: TGTGCCAGCAGCCACGGTGCCTACGAGCAGTACTTC.

This chain uses TRBV10-2 with TRBJ1-2, with D tentatively TRBD1 (5 bases). V was pared by 0 bases and J by 8 bases, with 13 bases between. The length of the CDR3 is 14 residues. Germline CDR1 reads WSHSY; CDR2 reads SAAADI. As DNA, the CDR3 is TGCGCCAGCAGTGAGTCAAGGGGTTCCCCAGGCTACACCTTC. Residues: CASSESRGSPGYTF.

J is TRBJ2-7 and V is TRBV9, with unresolved D. Between the trimmed V and J ends, which lost 0 bases and 6 bases, there was a span of 10 bases. The CDR3 runs 13 residues. Germline V gene lookup returns CDR1 SGDLS and CDR2 YYNGEE. CDR3 in DNA: TGTGCCAGCAGCGTAGCTGGTCAGAGCGAGCAGTACTTC. Amino acids: CASSVAGQSEQYF.

J is TRBJ1-5 and V is TRBV5-5, with D perhaps matching TRBD1 (5 bases). The V end lost 3 bases, the J end lost 7 bases, and 17 bases lay between the germline ends. The length of the CDR3 is 15 residues. The germline V gene has CDR1 SGHKS and CDR2 YYEKEE (reference sequence). For the CDR3, the DNA is TGTGCCAGCAGCTCCCTCGGGGGTAGCGGACAGCCCCAGCATTTT. Its protein product is CASSSLGGSGQPQHF.

This clone was recorded many times. The V gene is TRBV25-1, the J gene TRBJ1-5, with D uncertain. Germline CDR1 reads MGHDK; CDR2 reads SYGVNS. Trimming took 4 bases from V and 6 from J, leaving 10 bases between them. The CDR3 covers 13 residues. The CDR3 DNA reads as TGTGCCAGCAGTGGGGAGTATGGTCAGCCCCAGCATTTT. Translated: CASSGEYGQPQHF.

The chain carries TRBV15 and TRBJ1-1; no firm D call. Germline V gene sequence: CDR1 LNHNV, CDR2 YYDKDF (reference sequence). The V end lost 0 bases, the J end lost 2 bases, and 10 bases lay between the germline ends. The CDR3 loop spans 15 amino acids. CDR3 sequence: CATSRDLEPNTEAFF. CDR3 DNA: TGTGCCACCAGCAGAGATCTAGAGCCCAACACTGAAGCTTTCTTT. Combining the CDR3 with reference TRBV15 and TRBJ1-1 gives the whole variable domain DAMVIQNPRYQVTQFGKPVTLSCSQTLNHNVMYWYQQKSSQAPKLLFHYYDKDFNNEADTPDNFQSRRPNTSFCFLDIRSPGLGDTAMYLCATSRDLEPNTEAFFGQGTRLTVV.

The V gene is TRBV4-3, the J gene TRBJ2-2; D is unclear. Germline CDR1 and CDR2: LGHNA and YSLEER. The CDR3 sequence is 16 residues long. Between the trimmed V and J ends, which lost 3 bases and 6 bases, there was a span of 17 bases. The CDR3 sequence is CASSQKPPLVPGELFF. The CDR3, as DNA: TGCGCCAGCAGCCAGAAACCCCCTTTAGTGCCCGGGGAGCTGTTTTTT.

The chain combines TRBV29-1 with TRBJ2-7, with 16 bases lining up with TRBD2. The V gene's germline CDR1 is SQVTM and CDR2 ANQGSEA. The V segment lost 7 bases and the J segment 4 bases; nucleotides outside the gene matches: 10. This CDR3 comprises 16 residues. This CDR3 is CSAMGLAGGPSYEQYF. CDR3 sequence (DNA): TGCAGCGCTATGGGACTAGCGGGAGGGCCCTCTTACGAGCAGTACTTC.

The rearrangement links TRBV29-1 to TRBJ2-7, with TRBD2 matching over 7 bases. The germline V gene has CDR1 SQVTM and CDR2 ANQGSEA. Losses at the gene ends were 0 bases for V and 3 bases for J; bases not matched to a gene: 5. The CDR3 extends over 14 amino acids. The CDR3 nucleotides read TGCAGCGTTGAAGATGGGGCGGGAGTCTACGAGCAGTACTTC. Its translation is CSVEDGAGVYEQYF.

This sequence joins TRBV10-3 and TRBJ1-5; D gene ambiguous. This CDR3 has 13 amino acids. CDR1 and CDR2 from the germline V gene are ENHRY and SYGVKD. Trimming cost V 10 bases and J 2 bases, with 12 bases left between them. CDR3 protein: CATEADGNQPQHF. Written as DNA, the CDR3 is TGTGCCACCGAAGCTGATGGCAATCAGCCCCAGCATTTT.

The table lists this clone with a few counts. This chain joins TRBV5-1 and TRBJ1-5; perhaps TRBD1 as D (5 bases). Per germline, CDR1 SGHRS and CDR2 YFSETQ. Trimming removed 3 bases at V and 9 bases at J, with 16 bases between. This CDR3 is 14 amino acids long. CDR3 residues: CASSWGTGAGPQHF. Written as DNA, the CDR3 is TGCGCCAGCAGCTGGGGGACGGGTGCGGGGCCCCAGCATTTT.